A single sample is the source of the 22 T cell receptor beta chains below, sequenced in a study of blood T cell repertoires in COVID-19. TCRdb keeps only in-frame clones here, not all; method: immunoSEQ multiplex PCR. The profile shows approximately 300,000 clones, over 85% of them singletons. Source material: peripheral blood. These receptors came from a woman in her thirties with COVID-19, enrolled during active disease.

The chain recombines TRBV6-1 with TRBJ2-5; 14 nucleotides agree with TRBD2. CDR1 and CDR2 from the germline V gene are MNHNS and SASEGT. Trimming took 4 bases from V and 4 from J; bases not matched to a gene: 5. This CDR3 has 16 residues. The CDR3 reads CASSGGLAGVRETQYF. The CDR3 DNA reads TGTGCCAGCAGTGGGGGACTAGCGGGGGTAAGAGAGACCCAGTACTTC.

V gene TRBV19 combines with J gene TRBJ1-6; D remains ambiguous. CDR1 and CDR2 (germline): LNHDA, SQIVND (reference sequence). V lost 8 bases and J lost 9, with 8 bases in between. CDR3 length equals 11 residues. Here the CDR3 reads CASPLLSPLHF. CDR3 nucleotides: TGTGCCAGTCCCCTCCTTTCACCCCTCCACTTT.

Only one count was recorded for this clone. The V gene is TRBV18, the J gene TRBJ2-1; D perhaps matches TRBD2 (5 bases). V lost 1 base and J lost 6, with 10 bases in between. The CDR3 consists of 14 residues. The V gene's germline CDR1 is KGHSH and CDR2 LQKENI. The CDR3 DNA reads TGTGCCAGCTCACCACAGTCTGGAGGCAATGAGCAGTTCTTC. Translation gives CASSPQSGGNEQFF.

The chain recombines TRBV28 with TRBJ1-3; 9 bases map to TRBD1. Germline CDR1 reads MDHEN; CDR2 reads SYDVKM. This CDR3 comprises 17 residues. The trim removed 2 bases at V and 0 bases at J, leaving 5 bases unmatched. The chain's CDR3 is CASSLRTGVGSGNTIYF. The CDR3 nucleotides read TGTGCCAGCAGTTTACGGACAGGGGTCGGCTCTGGAAACACCATATATTTT.

V and J are TRBV5-6 and TRBJ2-1; TRBD2 matches 8 bases. The CDR3 loop spans 13 amino acids. Losses at the gene ends were 1 base for V and 7 bases for J; bases not matched to a gene: 1. Germline V gives CDR1 SGHDT, CDR2 YYEEEE. CDR3 DNA sequence: TGTGCCAGCAGCTTGATAGCGGGGAATGAGCAGTTCTTC. Its translation: CASSLIAGNEQFF. The variable domain in full, completed from reference TRBV5-6 and TRBJ2-1, reads DAGVTQSPTHLIKTRGQQVTLRCSPKSGHDTVSWYQQALGQGPQFIFQYYEEEERQRGNFPDRFSGHQFPNYSSELNVNALLLGDSALYLCASSLIAGNEQFFGPGTRLTVL.

This chain uses TRBV3-1 (or the pseudogene TRBV3-2) with TRBJ2-1; D perhaps matches TRBD2 (6 bases). This CDR3 spans 13 amino acids. Per germline, CDR1 LGHDT and CDR2 YNNKEL (reference sequence). V was shortened by 6 bases and J by 10 bases, with 16 bases between the two germline ends. This CDR3 reads CASSTAGLNEQFF. As DNA, the CDR3 is TGTGCCAGCAGTACGGCGGGACTTAACGAGCAGTTCTTC.

The chain couples TRBV29-1 to TRBJ2-7, with TRBD1 as a possible D gene (5 bases). Germline V gene sequence: CDR1 SQVTM, CDR2 ANQGSEA. The CDR3 totals 16 residues. V was clipped by 8 bases and J by 7 bases, with 30 bases between them. The CDR3 is CSNYSTGTLIKGEQYV. The CDR3 DNA reads as TGCAGCAATTACTCGACCGGCACTTTAATCAAGGGGGAGCAGTACGTC.

The genes are TRBV27 and TRBJ1-2; perhaps TRBD1 as D (6 bases). Germline-derived CDR1 and CDR2 are MNHEY and SMNVEV (reference sequence). The length of the CDR3 is 15 residues. V lost 3 bases, J lost 3 bases, and 14 bases lay in between. Here the CDR3 DNA reads TGTGCCAGCAGTTTGACCCCGGGACATTACTATGGCTACACCTTC. Its translation: CASSLTPGHYYGYTF.

V gene TRBV28 combines with J gene TRBJ2-5; 11 bases are a match to TRBD2. Germline V CDR1 and CDR2: MDHEN, SYDVKM. With 5 bases clipped from V and 2 bases from J, the junction kept 7 bases outside the gene matches. The CDR3 loop spans 16 amino acids. The CDR3 is CASSPSTSGAQETQYF. CDR3 coding DNA: TGTGCCAGCAGTCCTTCGACTAGCGGGGCACAAGAGACCCAGTACTTC.

The rearrangement joins TRBV10-3 to TRBJ1-6; D call uncertain. The CDR3 loop spans 12 amino acids. The V gene's germline CDR1 is ENHRY and CDR2 SYGVKD. The V end was cut by 9 bases, the J end by 14 bases, with 17 bases between. The CDR3 sequence: CAMRASSGTLHF. The CDR3 DNA follows: TGTGCCATGCGGGCCTCCTCCGGGACCCTCCACTTT.

The chain has TRBV14 and TRBJ2-5; D is unclear. Trimming pared 4 bases from V and 5 bases from J, leaving 17 bases between. The CDR3 has 15 residues. The V gene's germline CDR1 is SGHDN and CDR2 FVKESK. The CDR3 bases are TGTGCCAGCAGCCTAGACTCACGGGTGAGGGAGACCCAGTACTTC. It translates to CASSLDSRVRETQYF.

This clone was counted ten times or more. The V and J genes are TRBV2 and TRBJ2-7; possible D gene TRBD2, 6 bases. Germline CDR1 and CDR2: SNHLY and FYNNEI. The CDR3 runs to 13 residues. The germline V and J ends were trimmed by 4 bases and 12 bases, with 19 bases remaining between them. The CDR3 region has the DNA TGTGCCAGCAGTGCTAACCGGGCAGGAGGGGTGTACGTC. Its translation is CASSANRAGGVYV.

V gene TRBV7-3 combines with J gene TRBJ2-3, with D possibly being TRBD2 (6 bases). CDR1 is SGHTA and CDR2 is FQGTGA in the germline V gene. CDR3 length: 13 amino acids. V was trimmed by 5 bases and J by 3 bases, leaving 9 bases between them. CDR3 loop: CASSAGGTDTQYF. In DNA form, the CDR3 reads TGTGCCAGCAGCGCCGGGGGAACAGATACGCAGTATTTT.

This sequence joins TRBV28 and TRBJ2-5, with TRBD1 matching over 7 bases. Trimming cost V 3 bases and J 2 bases; bases outside gene matches: 6. The CDR3 runs to 15 residues. Germline CDR1 and CDR2: MDHEN and SYDVKM. CDR3 DNA sequence: TGTGCCAGCAGTTTGTGGACAGGCAAACAAGAGACCCAGTACTTC. Translation: CASSLWTGKQETQYF.

This clone has just a few counts. V usage is TRBV7-9 and J usage is TRBJ2-7; 8 bases align to TRBD1. V gave up 8 bases and J gave up 4 bases; unmatched junction bases: 13. There are 15 residues in the CDR3. Germline CDR1 and CDR2: SEHNR and FQNEAQ (reference sequence). CDR3 sequence (DNA): TGTGCCAGCCTCAACCAGGGGGCAGCAGATTACGAGCAGTACTTC. Protein: CASLNQGAADYEQYF.

The gene calls are TRBV9 and TRBJ2-1; the match to TRBD2 covers 10 bases. Germline trimming cut 3 bases from V and 7 bases from J; bases unmatched to any gene: 10. CDR3 size: 16 residues. The germline V gene encodes CDR1 SGDLS and CDR2 YYNGEE. CDR3 in amino acids: CASSATSGAPGNEQFF. The DNA for the CDR3 is TGTGCCAGCAGCGCTACTAGCGGGGCACCAGGGAATGAGCAGTTCTTC. Full variable domain (rest looked up from reference TRBV9 and TRBJ2-1): DSGVTQTPKHLITATGQRVTLRCSPRSGDLSVYWYQQSLDQGLQFLIQYYNGEERAKGNILERFSAQQFPDLHSELNLSSLELGDSALYFCASSATSGAPGNEQFFGPGTRLTVL.

The chain links TRBV6-5 to TRBJ1-1, with D possibly TRBD1 on 6 matching bases. Trimming took 2 bases from V and 5 from J, leaving 12 bases between them. In germline, CDR1 is MNHEY, CDR2 SVGAGI. CDR3 length equals 14 residues. CDR3 DNA sequence: TGTGCCAGCAGTTACGACAGGAAGAGGACTGAAGCTTTCTTT. Translation gives CASSYDRKRTEAFF.

The V and J genes are TRBV4-2 and TRBJ2-5, with 8 bases that match TRBD2. Trimming at V came to 1 base and at J to 3 bases, leaving 1 base not matched to a gene. CDR3 size: 14 residues. The germline gives CDR1 LGHNA, CDR2 YNFKEQ. The chain's CDR3 is CASSQAGGEETQYF. The CDR3, as DNA: TGTGCCAGCAGCCAAGCGGGGGGGGAAGAGACCCAGTACTTC.

The rearrangement uses TRBV7-9 and TRBJ1-5; the D is unclear. V was shortened by 8 bases and J by 2 bases, with 16 bases between the two germline ends. Germline CDR1 and CDR2: SEHNR and FQNEAQ (reference sequence). The CDR3 has 15 amino acids. The CDR3, as DNA: TGTGCCAGCTCCCCTGGGAGGGAGGGCAATCAGCCCCAGCATTTT. Translation gives CASSPGREGNQPQHF.

The chain has TRBV7-2 and TRBJ2-3; 9 bases agree with TRBD1. The V gene's germline CDR1 is SGHTA and CDR2 FQGNSA. The length of the CDR3 is 14 residues. The V segment lost 5 bases and the J segment 5 bases; nucleotides outside the gene matches: 5. Here the CDR3 reads CASSISDRGDTQYF. The CDR3 bases are TGTGCCAGCAGCATCTCGGACAGGGGAGATACGCAGTATTTT.

The chain employs TRBV4-1 and TRBJ2-3; 8 bases map to TRBD2. The ends lost 4 bases at V and 6 bases at J; junction bases unmatched: 15. The CDR3 has 17 residues. Germline V gene data show CDR1 as MGHRA and CDR2 as YSYEKL. The CDR3 bases are TGCGCCAGCAGCCCCCTCCAATCCCGGGGGGGCCTGGATACGCAGTATTTT. Translating gives CASSPLQSRGGLDTQYF.

The chain uses TRBV11-2 and TRBJ1-2; perhaps TRBD1 as D (6 bases). This CDR3 has 14 residues. The V and J ends lost 4 bases and 4 bases respectively, with 13 bases between them. The V gene's germline CDR1 is SGHAT and CDR2 FQNNGV. CDR3 DNA: TGTGCCAGCAGCTCCACCAGGGGCGGCTATGGCTACACCTTC. Translating it yields CASSSTRGGYGYTF. The variable domain in full, with the rest retrieved from reference TRBV11-2 and TRBJ1-2, is EAGVAQSPRYKIIEKRQSVAFWCNPISGHATLYWYQQILGQGPKLLIQFQNNGVVDDSQLPKDRFSAERLKGVDSTLKIQPAKLEDSAVYLCASSSTRGGYGYTFGSGTRLTVV.